This T cell receptor (beta chain) was identified during a study of T cells in Graves' hyperthyroidism and ophthalmopathy. A word on this clonotype: This may stem from a read error, because a much larger clone lies one nucleotide away.

RNA transcripts provided the source from which TCR beta CDR3 regions were amplified. The HTBI primer set was used in a first-round RT-PCR of the TCR CDR3. Each CDR3 protein is one row after TCRdb ran MiXCR on the multiplex PCR reads. This sample has 350,000 or so distinct CDR3 sequences, with 18% found just once. Germline V gene sequence: CDR1 SGHAT, CDR2 FQNNGV. The CDR3 contains 16 residues. A patient was excluded if there was uncontrolled infection, other autoimmune disease, pregnancy or lactation. Fresh peripheral blood, around 10 ml, yielded the PBMCs. This clonotype was obtained from a woman aged 40 to 50 with Graves' ophthalmopathy. V is TRBV11-2 and J is TRBJ2-2, with a possible D match to TRBD2 (6 bases). Sequenced input: blood. CDR3 in amino acids: CASSLDTSRVTEELFF. The CDR3 DNA is TGTGCCAGCAGCTTAGATACTAGCAGGGTCACCGAGGAGCTGTTTTTT.